This T cell receptor beta chain is from a study of OX40 agonist ivuxolimab in advanced cancers. Background on the study: Aged 23 to 79 with a mean of about 63 years, they were about 80% male. Study-level findings and limits: Both CD4+ and CD8+ T cell populations in blood had undergone clonal expansion by week 6 at 0.1 to 3.0 mg/kg.

The CDR3 covers 16 residues. The V gene end was trimmed by 5 bases and the J gene end by 3 bases; junction bases not matched to a gene: 10. Germline loops: CDR1 SGHTA, CDR2 FQGTGA. As concerns this clone: The antigen is not known.

This table comes from immunoSEQ multiplex PCR, and its TCRdb copy is limited to in-frame clones, with some not included. Altogether 60,000 to 85,000 clones are present, 94% being singletons, with the ten largest covering just over 20%. Patients with a history of autoimmune disease or on systemic immunosuppression were excluded. This receptor was obtained from an adult with an advanced solid tumor such as melanoma, head and neck, liver or kidney cancer. The genes are TRBV7-3 and TRBJ2-1; 7 bases align to TRBD2. The sample consisted of CD4+ or CD8+ T cells sorted from blood, taken in a trial of the OX40 agonist ivuxolimab. CDR3: CASSPGRGVNYNEQFF. The CDR3 bases are TGTGCCAGCAGCCCGGGCCGGGGGGTCAACTACAATGAGCAGTTCTTC.